Reported below is one TCR beta chain. Sequencing used immunoSEQ multiplex PCR; TCRdb keeps in-frame clones, though not all of them. The sample holds around 620,000 clones, approximately 90% seen once. This sample is part of a study of blood T cell repertoires in COVID-19. Across the study: Sample material is recorded as cDNA or gDNA derived from T cells, B-cell-depleted T cells, or PBMCs.

The sequence was obtained from a young woman with acute or convalescent COVID-19. Sample: peripheral blood.

The CDR3 nucleotides read TGTGCCAGCAGCTTAGGGACAGATAGTGAAAAACTGTTTTTT. Protein sequence: CASSLGTDSEKLFF. The gene calls are TRBV5-4 and TRBJ1-4, with 7 bases fitting TRBD1. The CDR3 contains 14 residues. Germline assignment: CDR1 SGHNT and CDR2 YYREEE (reference sequence). After removal of 2 bases from V and 7 bases from J, the junction contained 5 bases not matched to a gene.